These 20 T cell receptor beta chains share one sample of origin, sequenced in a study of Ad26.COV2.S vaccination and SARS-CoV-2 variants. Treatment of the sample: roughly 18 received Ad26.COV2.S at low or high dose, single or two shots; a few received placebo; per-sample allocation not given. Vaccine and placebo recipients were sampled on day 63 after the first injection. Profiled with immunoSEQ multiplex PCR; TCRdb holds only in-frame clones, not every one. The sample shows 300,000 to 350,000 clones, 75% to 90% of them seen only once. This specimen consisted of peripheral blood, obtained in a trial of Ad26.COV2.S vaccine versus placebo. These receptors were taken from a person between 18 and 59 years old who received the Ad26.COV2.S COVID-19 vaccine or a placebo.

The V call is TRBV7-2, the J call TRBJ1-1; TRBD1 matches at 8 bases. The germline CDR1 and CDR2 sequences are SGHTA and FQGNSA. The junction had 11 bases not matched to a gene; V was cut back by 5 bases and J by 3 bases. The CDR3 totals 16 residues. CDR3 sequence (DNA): TGTGCCAGCAGCGACCCGGGACAGGCTTTAGACACTGAAGCTTTCTTT. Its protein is CASSDPGQALDTEAFF.

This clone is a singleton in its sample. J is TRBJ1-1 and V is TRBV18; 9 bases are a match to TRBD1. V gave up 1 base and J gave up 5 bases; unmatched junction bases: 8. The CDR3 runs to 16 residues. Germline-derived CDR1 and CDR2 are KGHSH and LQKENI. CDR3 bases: TGTGCCAGCTCACCACGGGACAGGGTAGTAGGAACTGAAGCTTTCTTT. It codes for CASSPRDRVVGTEAFF.

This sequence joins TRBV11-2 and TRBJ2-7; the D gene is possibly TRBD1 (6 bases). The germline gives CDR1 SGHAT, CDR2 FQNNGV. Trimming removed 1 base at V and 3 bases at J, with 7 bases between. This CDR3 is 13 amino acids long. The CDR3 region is CASSLGDIYEQYV. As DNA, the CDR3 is TGTGCCAGCAGCTTAGGGGACATCTACGAGCAGTACGTC.

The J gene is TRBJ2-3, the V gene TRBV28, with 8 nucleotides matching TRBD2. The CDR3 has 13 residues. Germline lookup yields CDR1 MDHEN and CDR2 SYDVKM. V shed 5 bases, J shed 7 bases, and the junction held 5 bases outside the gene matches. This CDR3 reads CASSVGRANTQYF. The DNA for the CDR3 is TGTGCCAGCAGTGTCGGGAGGGCGAATACGCAGTATTTT.

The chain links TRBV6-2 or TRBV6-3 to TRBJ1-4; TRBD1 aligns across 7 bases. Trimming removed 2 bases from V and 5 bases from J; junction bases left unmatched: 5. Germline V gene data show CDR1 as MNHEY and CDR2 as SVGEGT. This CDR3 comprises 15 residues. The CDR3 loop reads CASSYRDSTNEKLFF. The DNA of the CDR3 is TGTGCCAGCAGTTACCGGGACAGCACGAATGAAAAACTGTTTTTT.

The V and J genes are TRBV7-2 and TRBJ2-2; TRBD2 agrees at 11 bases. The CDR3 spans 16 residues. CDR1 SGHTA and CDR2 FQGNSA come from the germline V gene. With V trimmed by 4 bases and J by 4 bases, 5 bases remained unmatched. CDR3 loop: CASSSFSGRATGELFF. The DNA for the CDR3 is TGTGCCAGCAGCTCTTTTAGCGGGAGGGCCACCGGGGAGCTGTTTTTT.

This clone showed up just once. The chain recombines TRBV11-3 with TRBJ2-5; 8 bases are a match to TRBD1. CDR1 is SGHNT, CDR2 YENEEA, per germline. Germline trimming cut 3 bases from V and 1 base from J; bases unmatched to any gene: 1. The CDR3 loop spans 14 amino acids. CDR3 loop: CASSFGTGQETQYF. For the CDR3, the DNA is TGTGCCAGCAGCTTCGGGACAGGCCAAGAGACCCAGTACTTC. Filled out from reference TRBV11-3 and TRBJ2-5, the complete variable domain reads EAGVVQSPRYKIIEKKQPVAFWCNPISGHNTLYWYLQNLGQGPELLIRYENEEAVDDSQLPKDRFSAERLKGVDSTLKIQPAELGDSAVYLCASSFGTGQETQYFGPGTRLLVL.

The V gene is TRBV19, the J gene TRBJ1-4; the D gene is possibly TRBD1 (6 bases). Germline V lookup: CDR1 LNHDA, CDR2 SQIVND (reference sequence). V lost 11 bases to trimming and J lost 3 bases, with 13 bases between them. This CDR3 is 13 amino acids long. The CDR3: CAVQGGANEKLFF. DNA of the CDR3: TGTGCCGTACAGGGCGGAGCTAATGAAAAACTGTTTTTT. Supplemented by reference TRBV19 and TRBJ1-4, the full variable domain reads DGGITQSPKYLFRKEGQNVTLSCEQNLNHDAMYWYRQDPGQGLRLIYYSQIVNDFQKGDIAEGYSVSREKKESFPLTVTSAQKNPTAFYLCAVQGGANEKLFFGSGTQLSVL.

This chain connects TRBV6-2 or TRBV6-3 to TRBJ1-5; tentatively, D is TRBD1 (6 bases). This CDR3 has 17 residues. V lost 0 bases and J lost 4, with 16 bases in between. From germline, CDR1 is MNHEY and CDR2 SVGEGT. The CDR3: CASSYSDRSGVNQPQHF. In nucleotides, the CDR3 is TGTGCCAGCAGTTACTCCGACAGGAGCGGGGTAAATCAGCCCCAGCATTTT.

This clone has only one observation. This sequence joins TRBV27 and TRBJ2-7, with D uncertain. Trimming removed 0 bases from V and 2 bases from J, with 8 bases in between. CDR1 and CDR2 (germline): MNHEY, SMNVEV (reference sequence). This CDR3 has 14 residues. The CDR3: CASSLSWAPYEQYF. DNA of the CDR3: TGTGCCAGCAGTTTATCTTGGGCTCCCTACGAGCAGTACTTC.

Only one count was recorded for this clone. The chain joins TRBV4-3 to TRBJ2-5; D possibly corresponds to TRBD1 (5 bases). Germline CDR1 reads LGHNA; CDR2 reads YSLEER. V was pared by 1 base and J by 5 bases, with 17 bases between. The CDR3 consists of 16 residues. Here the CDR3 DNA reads TGCGCCAGCAGCCAAGTCCTAAACACAGGTTTGGAGACCCAGTACTTC. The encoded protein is CASSQVLNTGLETQYF.

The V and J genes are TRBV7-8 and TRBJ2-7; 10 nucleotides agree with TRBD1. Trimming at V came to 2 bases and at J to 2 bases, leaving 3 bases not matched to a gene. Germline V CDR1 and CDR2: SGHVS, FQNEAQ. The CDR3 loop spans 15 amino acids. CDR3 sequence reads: CASSLWTGGTYEQYF. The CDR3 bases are TGTGCCAGCAGCTTATGGACAGGGGGTACCTACGAGCAGTACTTC.

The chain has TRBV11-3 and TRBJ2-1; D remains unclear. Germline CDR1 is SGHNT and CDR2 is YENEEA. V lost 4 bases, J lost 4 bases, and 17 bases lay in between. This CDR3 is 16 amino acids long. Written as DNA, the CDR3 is TGTGCCAGCAGCTCAAGGGCCCGCCCCAATTACAATGAGCAGTTCTTC. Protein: CASSSRARPNYNEQFF.

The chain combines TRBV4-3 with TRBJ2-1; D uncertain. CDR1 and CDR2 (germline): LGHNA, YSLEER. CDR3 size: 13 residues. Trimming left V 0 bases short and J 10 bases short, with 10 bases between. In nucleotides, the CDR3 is TGCGCCAGCAGCCAAGATAAGTTGGGAGAGCAGTTCTTC. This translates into CASSQDKLGEQFF.

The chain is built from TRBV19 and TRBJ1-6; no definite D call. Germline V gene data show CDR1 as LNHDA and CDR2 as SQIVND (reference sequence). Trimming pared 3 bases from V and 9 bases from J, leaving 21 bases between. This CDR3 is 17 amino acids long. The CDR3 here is CASSIGVVASAGSPLHF. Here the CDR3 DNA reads TGTGCCAGTAGTATCGGGGTAGTGGCTTCGGCGGGTTCACCCCTCCACTTT.

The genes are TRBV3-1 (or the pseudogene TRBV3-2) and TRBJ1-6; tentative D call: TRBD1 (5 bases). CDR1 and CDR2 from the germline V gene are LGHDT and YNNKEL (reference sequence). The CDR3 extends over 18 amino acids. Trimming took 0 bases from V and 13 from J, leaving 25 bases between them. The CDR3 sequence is CASSQDQEWITGGAPLHF. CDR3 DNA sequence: TGTGCCAGCAGCCAAGATCAGGAGTGGATAACCGGGGGTGCGCCCCTCCACTTT.

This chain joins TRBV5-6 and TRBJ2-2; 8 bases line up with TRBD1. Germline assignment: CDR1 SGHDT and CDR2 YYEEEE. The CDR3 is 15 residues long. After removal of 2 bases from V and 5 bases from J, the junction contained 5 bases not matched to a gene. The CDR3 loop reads CASSLGQGGTGELFF. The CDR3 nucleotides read TGTGCCAGCAGCTTAGGACAGGGCGGGACCGGGGAGCTGTTTTTT.

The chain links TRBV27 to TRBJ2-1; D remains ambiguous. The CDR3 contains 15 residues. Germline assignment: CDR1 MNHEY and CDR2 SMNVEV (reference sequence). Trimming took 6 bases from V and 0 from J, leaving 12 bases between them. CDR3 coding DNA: TGTGCCAGCAGCCAATCTGTGGGCTCCTACAATGAGCAGTTCTTC. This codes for CASSQSVGSYNEQFF.

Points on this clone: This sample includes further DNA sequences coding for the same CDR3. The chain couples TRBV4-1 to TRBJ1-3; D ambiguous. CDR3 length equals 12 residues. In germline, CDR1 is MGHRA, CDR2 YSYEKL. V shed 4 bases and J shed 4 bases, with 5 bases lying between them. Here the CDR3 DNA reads TGCGCCAGCAGCCCTGAGGGAAACACCATATATTTT. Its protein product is CASSPEGNTIYF.

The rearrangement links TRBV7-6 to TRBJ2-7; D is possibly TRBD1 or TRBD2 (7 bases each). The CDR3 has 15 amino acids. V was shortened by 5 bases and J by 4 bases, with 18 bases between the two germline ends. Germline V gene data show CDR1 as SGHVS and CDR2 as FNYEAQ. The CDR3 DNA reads TGTGCCAGCAGCGCTGGGACAGCGGGGCCATACGAGCAGTACGTC. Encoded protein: CASSAGTAGPYEQYV.